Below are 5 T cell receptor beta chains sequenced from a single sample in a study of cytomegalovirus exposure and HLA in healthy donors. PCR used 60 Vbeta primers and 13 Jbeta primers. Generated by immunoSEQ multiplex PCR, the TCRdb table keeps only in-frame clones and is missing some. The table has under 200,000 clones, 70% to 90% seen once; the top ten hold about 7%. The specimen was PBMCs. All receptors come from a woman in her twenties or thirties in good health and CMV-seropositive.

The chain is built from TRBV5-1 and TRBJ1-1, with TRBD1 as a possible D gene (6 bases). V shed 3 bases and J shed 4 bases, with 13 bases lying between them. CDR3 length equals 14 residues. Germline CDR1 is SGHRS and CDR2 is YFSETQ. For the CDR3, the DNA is TGCGCCAGCAGCTGGGACACGGCGGGCACTGAAGCTTTCTTT. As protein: CASSWDTAGTEAFF. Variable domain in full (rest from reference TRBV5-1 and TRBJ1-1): KAGVTQTPRYLIKTRGQQVTLSCSPISGHRSVSWYQQTPGQGLQFLFEYFSETQRNKGNFPGRFSGRQFSNSRSEMNVSTLELGDSALYLCASSWDTAGTEAFFGQGTRLTVV.

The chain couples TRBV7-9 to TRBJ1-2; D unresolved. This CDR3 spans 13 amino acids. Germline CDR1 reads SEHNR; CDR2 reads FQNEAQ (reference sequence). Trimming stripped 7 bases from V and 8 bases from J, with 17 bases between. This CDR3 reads CASILREKEGYTF. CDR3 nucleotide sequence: TGTGCCAGCATCCTGCGGGAAAAAGAGGGCTACACCTTC.

The CDR3 region is CASGSQPGGTGELFF. In DNA, the CDR3 is TGTGCCAGCGGATCCCAACCCGGGGGCACCGGGGAGCTGTTTTTT. The chain joins TRBV11-1 to TRBJ2-2; D might be TRBD2 (6 bases). V gave up 8 bases and J gave up 4 bases, with 17 bases separating them. CDR3 length: 15 residues. From germline, CDR1 is SGHAT and CDR2 FQDESV (reference sequence). The complete variable domain, with remaining parts taken from reference TRBV11-1 and TRBJ2-2, reads EAEVAQSPRYKITEKSQAVAFWCDPISGHATLYWYRQILGQGPELLVQFQDESVVDDSQLPKDRFSAERLKGVDSTLKIQPAELGDSAMYLCASGSQPGGTGELFFGEGSRLTVL.

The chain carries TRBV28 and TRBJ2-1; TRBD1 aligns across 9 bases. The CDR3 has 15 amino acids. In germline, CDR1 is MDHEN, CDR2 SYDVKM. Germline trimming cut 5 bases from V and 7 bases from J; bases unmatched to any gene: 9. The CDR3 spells CASSPWDREKNEQFF. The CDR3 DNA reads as TGTGCCAGCAGTCCATGGGACAGGGAAAAAAATGAGCAGTTCTTC.

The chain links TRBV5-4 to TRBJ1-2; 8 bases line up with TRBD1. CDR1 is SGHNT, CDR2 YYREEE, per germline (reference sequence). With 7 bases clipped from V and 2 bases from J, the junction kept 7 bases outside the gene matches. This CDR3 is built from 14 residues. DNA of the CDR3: TGTGCCAGCCGTCTGGACAGGGTGAACTATGGCTACACCTTC. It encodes CASRLDRVNYGYTF. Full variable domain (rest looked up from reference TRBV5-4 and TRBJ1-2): ETGVTQSPTHLIKTRGQQVTLRCSSQSGHNTVSWYQQALGQGPQFIFQYYREEENGRGNFPPRFSGLQFPNYSSELNVNALELDDSALYLCASRLDRVNYGYTFGSGTRLTVV.